One sample yielded the 10 T cell receptor beta chains listed below, sequenced in a study of shared T cell receptors in the human thymus. Using immunoSEQ multiplex PCR, the repertoire was profiled, and TCRdb retains in-frame clones only, with some absent. The sample includes over 650,000 clones, around 87% of them seen just once. Separately, the same data were catalogued under a study of human thymus T cells.

Material: thymocytes. These receptor sequences come from a boy under two years old with a congenital heart defect.

The chain combines TRBV14 with TRBJ2-7; TRBD2 matches 8 bases. Germline V lookup: CDR1 SGHDN, CDR2 FVKESK. CDR3 size: 14 residues. The V and J ends lost 4 bases and 2 bases, in that order; junction bases with no gene match: 4. The CDR3 DNA reads TGTGCCAGCAGCCGGCGGGGGGACCCCTACGAGCAGTACTTC. Residues: CASSRRGDPYEQYF.

The rearrangement joins TRBV4-1 to TRBJ2-7, with TRBD1 identical over 9 bases. Germline CDR1 reads MGHRA; CDR2 reads YSYEKL. The V gene end was trimmed by 6 bases and the J gene end by 4 bases; junction bases not matched to a gene: 19. The CDR3 length is 18 residues. CDR3 amino acids: CASSGPWGQGTIGYEQYF. The DNA for the CDR3 is TGCGCCAGCAGTGGCCCCTGGGGACAGGGAACCATAGGATACGAGCAGTACTTC.

V and J are TRBV6-4 and TRBJ2-7; TRBD2 might be the D (6 bases). This CDR3 is built from 18 residues. Deletions cut 8 bases from V and 2 bases from J, with 28 bases between. Looked up from germline, CDR1 is MRHNA and CDR2 is SNTAGT. DNA of the CDR3: TGTGCCAGCGCCCGAGGCCGACCGGGCGGGGCTGAGCCCTACGAGCAGTACTTC. Protein sequence: CASARGRPGGAEPYEQYF.

This clone has just one count. This rearrangement joins TRBV27 to TRBJ2-7, with 9 nucleotides matching TRBD1. The CDR3 extends over 14 amino acids. Germline V gene sequence: CDR1 MNHEY, CDR2 SMNVEV (reference sequence). Trimming took 6 bases from V and 6 from J; bases not matched to a gene: 9. CDR3 loop: CASRLSYRGPEQYF. DNA for the CDR3: TGTGCCAGCAGATTGTCGTACAGGGGGCCCGAGCAGTACTTC.

V usage is TRBV15 and J usage is TRBJ2-7; TRBD1 matches at 9 bases. V trimming: 3 bases; J trimming: 5 bases; junction bases outside the gene matches: 17. Germline CDR1 and CDR2: LNHNV and YYDKDF (reference sequence). The CDR3 consists of 18 residues. The CDR3 bases are TGTGCCACCAGCAGGACTCCCGGACAGGGGCGAAAAGGCGACGAGCAGTACTTC. This translates into CATSRTPGQGRKGDEQYF.

Here the CDR3 reads CASGLVQQGAIYEQYF. CDR3 in DNA: TGTGCTAGTGGTTTGGTACAACAGGGGGCGATCTACGAGCAGTACTTC. The chain links TRBV12-5 to TRBJ2-7, with TRBD1 matching 9 bases. The CDR3 contains 16 residues. The ends lost 0 bases at V and 3 bases at J; junction bases unmatched: 6. Germline CDR1 and CDR2: LGHNT and FRNRAP.

The chain is built from TRBV19 and TRBJ1-1, with D maybe TRBD1 (5 bases). Germline CDR1 reads LNHDA; CDR2 reads SQIVND (reference sequence). Between the trimmed V and J ends, which lost 10 bases and 7 bases, there was a span of 16 bases. The CDR3 is made up of 12 amino acids. The CDR3 region is CATQDSAVEAFF. The CDR3 DNA reads as TGTGCCACTCAAGACAGTGCCGTTGAAGCTTTCTTT.

V usage is TRBV18 and J usage is TRBJ2-7; 10 bases agree with TRBD1. V was clipped by 2 bases and J by 5 bases; unmatched bases: 9. This CDR3 spans 16 amino acids. Germline CDR1 and CDR2: KGHSH and LQKENI. CDR3 in amino acids: CASSPSPGQGPNEQYF. CDR3 nucleotide sequence: TGTGCCAGCTCACCATCCCCGGGACAGGGGCCCAACGAGCAGTACTTC.

This clone was counted only a few times. The rearrangement joins TRBV4-3 to TRBJ2-1; TRBD2 might be the D (6 bases). V lost 7 bases to trimming and J lost 9 bases, with 13 bases between them. CDR3 length equals 12 residues. Germline CDR1 reads LGHNA; CDR2 reads YSLEER. CDR3 amino acids: CASKGLYGEQFF. In nucleotides, the CDR3 is TGCGCCAGCAAGGGACTTTACGGTGAGCAGTTCTTC.

This clone was seen only a few times. This sequence joins TRBV6-4 and TRBJ2-1; the D gene is possibly TRBD1 (6 bases). Germline values: CDR1 MRHNA, CDR2 SNTAGT. Trimming removed 5 bases at V and 2 bases at J, with 16 bases between. The CDR3 is 16 amino acids. The CDR3 DNA is TGTGCCAGCAGTCCAACAGGGAAAGTGACCTACAATGAGCAGTTCTTC. It is translated as CASSPTGKVTYNEQFF.